The rows below give T cell receptor beta chains drawn from one sample of a study of beta chain features in type 1 diabetes. Sequencing used immunoSEQ multiplex PCR; TCRdb keeps in-frame clones, though not all of them. This sample has about 650,000 clones, with roughly an eighth found just once. Source material: naive CD4+ T cells from blood. These receptor sequences come from a man between 25 and 39 years old with type 1 diabetes. Both conserved end residues are part of each CDR3. The D gene is left open where the match is weak. Size tells how often a clone was seen (once, few, many) or the class of an expanded clone, and some rows leave it out.

d_call	v_call	clone_size	j_call	cdr3_aa	cdr3_nt
.	TRBV7-9	.	TRBJ1-2	CASSLFLGRTAYGYTF	TGTGCCAGCAGCTTATTTTTGGGCCGGACGGCTTATGGCTACACCTTC
.	TRBV7-9	.	TRBJ1-6	CASSLVSGGGNSPLHF	TGTGCCAGCAGCTTAGTAAGCGGTGGAGGGAATTCACCCCTCCACTTT
.	TRBV9	few	TRBJ2-5	CASSVGTSQETQYF	TGTGCCAGCAGCGTAGGGACGAGCCAAGAGACCCAGTACTTC
.	TRBV29-1	.	TRBJ1-4	CSATRTPTNEKLFF	TGCAGCGCGACCAGGACGCCAACTAATGAAAAACTGTTTTTT
.	TRBV30	.	TRBJ2-3	CAFMRPVRADTQYF	TGTGCCTTTATGAGGCCGGTGAGGGCAGATACGCAGTATTTT
TRBD2	TRBV7-9	.	TRBJ2-7	CASSQTSGWLAYEQYF	TGTGCCAGCAGCCAAACTAGCGGCTGGCTCGCCTACGAGCAGTACTTC
.	TRBV6-6	few	TRBJ2-7	CASSSTLGYEQYF	TGTGCCAGCAGTTCGACACTGGGCTACGAGCAGTACTTC
.	TRBV5-4	few	TRBJ2-7	CASSLATYSYEQYF	TGTGCCAGCAGCTTGGCCACTTACTCCTACGAGCAGTACTTC
.	TRBV18	few	TRBJ2-5	CASSPNSIRYQETQYF	TGTGCCAGCTCACCTAACTCAATACGGTACCAAGAGACCCAGTACTTC
.	TRBV4-1	few	TRBJ2-5	CASSQAGIGETQYF	TGCGCCAGCAGCCAAGCCGGGATAGGGGAGACCCAGTACTTC
TRBD2	TRBV28	.	TRBJ2-7	CASSSGLVKYF	TGTGCCAGCAGTTCGGGACTAGTCAAGTACTTC
.	TRBV25-1	.	TRBJ2-1	CASSERASLEQFF	TGTGCCAGCAGTGAGAGGGCTAGTCTTGAGCAGTTCTTC
.	TRBV5-4	few	TRBJ2-5	CASSPARAGGGETQYF	TGTGCCAGCAGCCCTGCCCGGGCGGGTGGGGGAGAGACCCAGTACTTC
TRBD1	TRBV10-3	few	TRBJ1-2	CAIRGQGHGYTF	TGTGCCATCAGAGGACAGGGGCATGGCTACACCTTC
TRBD1	TRBV7-2	few	TRBJ1-2	CASSLTGVGANYGYTF	TGTGCCAGCAGCTTGACAGGGGTCGGAGCTAACTATGGCTACACCTTC